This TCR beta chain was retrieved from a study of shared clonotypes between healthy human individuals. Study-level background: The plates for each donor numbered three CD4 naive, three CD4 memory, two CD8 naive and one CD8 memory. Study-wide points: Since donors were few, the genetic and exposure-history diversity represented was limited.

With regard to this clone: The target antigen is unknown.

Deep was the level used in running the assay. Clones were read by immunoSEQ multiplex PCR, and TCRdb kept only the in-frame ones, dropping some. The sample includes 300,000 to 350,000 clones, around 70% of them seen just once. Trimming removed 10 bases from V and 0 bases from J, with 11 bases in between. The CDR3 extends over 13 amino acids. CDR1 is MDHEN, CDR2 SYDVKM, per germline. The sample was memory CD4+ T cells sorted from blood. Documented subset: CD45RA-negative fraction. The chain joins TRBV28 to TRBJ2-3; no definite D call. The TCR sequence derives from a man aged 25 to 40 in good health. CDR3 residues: CATRPSSTDTQYF. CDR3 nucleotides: TGTGCCACCCGGCCCTCTAGCACAGATACGCAGTATTTT.